These 19 T cell receptor beta chains originate from one sample sequenced in a study of radiotherapy plus CTLA-4 blockade in lung cancer. Libraries were prepared by immunoSEQ multiplex PCR; TCRdb keeps only in-frame clonotypes and omits some of them. The repertoire holds about 88,000 clones, about 78% seen once, with 11% to 15% in the top ten. This sample comprised peripheral blood, obtained from a patient treated with radiotherapy plus ipilimumab. The receptors shown here come from a human donor with non-small cell lung cancer that progressed on radiotherapy plus ipilimumab.

This sequence joins TRBV10-3 and TRBJ1-5; D might be TRBD1 (6 bases). This CDR3 is built from 16 residues. Germline-derived CDR1 and CDR2 are ENHRY and SYGVKD. Trimming shortened V by 2 bases and J by 0 bases, and 11 bases separated the two germline ends. CDR3 sequence: CAISEGAGDSNQPQHF. DNA for the CDR3: TGTGCCATCAGTGAGGGGGCAGGGGATAGCAATCAGCCCCAGCATTTT.

This clone has a handful of counts. The chain has TRBV27 and TRBJ1-4; D not resolved. The CDR3 consists of 14 residues. V was trimmed by 2 bases and J by 4 bases, leaving 8 bases between them. CDR1 and CDR2 from the germline V gene are MNHEY and SMNVEV (reference sequence). CDR3 DNA: TGTGCCAGCAGTTTAGGGGTTAGTAATGAAAAACTGTTTTTT. Amino acids: CASSLGVSNEKLFF.

This chain links TRBV10-1 with TRBJ2-1; D may be TRBD2 (5 bases). Trimming cost V 2 bases and J 8 bases, with 10 bases left between them. Germline values: CDR1 WNHNN, CDR2 SYGVQD (reference sequence). The CDR3 is made up of 13 amino acids. For the CDR3, the DNA is TGCGCCAGCAGTGAGCACGCCGGGGATGAGCAGTTCTTC. Translation gives CASSEHAGDEQFF.

This clone was observed a few times. The rearrangement links TRBV10-3 to TRBJ2-6; D remains unclear. The germline V and J ends were trimmed by 3 bases and 0 bases, with 9 bases remaining between them. CDR1 ENHRY and CDR2 SYGVKD come from the germline V gene. This CDR3 spans 16 amino acids. Here the CDR3 reads CAISDPASSGANVLTF. The CDR3 region has the DNA TGTGCCATCAGTGACCCAGCCAGCTCTGGGGCCAACGTCCTGACTTTC.

The V call is TRBV27, the J call TRBJ1-3, with D unclear. The CDR3 has 14 residues. Trimming pared 4 bases from V and 4 bases from J, leaving 11 bases between. The germline CDR1 and CDR2 sequences are MNHEY and SMNVEV (reference sequence). The CDR3 DNA reads TGTGCCAGCAGTTCGCGGGCCGTAGGAAACACCATATATTTT. It specifies CASSSRAVGNTIYF.

The rearrangement uses TRBV13 and TRBJ2-7; TRBD2 matches 7 bases. V was pared by 5 bases and J by 3 bases, with 16 bases of the junction left unmatched. The CDR3 sequence is 17 residues long. CDR1 and CDR2 (germline): PRHDT, FYEKMQ (reference sequence). The CDR3 here is CASSHLVGSGSDYEQYF. The CDR3 DNA follows: TGTGCCAGCAGCCACTTAGTAGGTAGCGGGTCGGACTACGAGCAGTACTTC.

This clone was found a few times. The chain employs TRBV5-1 and TRBJ1-1; 7 nucleotides line up with TRBD1. CDR1 is SGHRS, CDR2 YFSETQ, per germline. This CDR3 has 15 residues. J lost 0 bases, V lost 2 bases, and 4 bases had no gene match. Written as DNA, the CDR3 is TGCGCCAGCAGCTTTACAGGGGTTCTGAACACTGAAGCTTTCTTT. As protein: CASSFTGVLNTEAFF.

The chain recombines TRBV29-1 with TRBJ2-1; D unclear. Germline lookup yields CDR1 SQVTM and CDR2 ANQGSEA. CDR3 length: 15 amino acids. V lost 4 bases to trimming and J lost 5 bases, with 18 bases between them. The CDR3 here is CSVVPGGVSHNEQFF. CDR3 sequence (DNA): TGCAGCGTTGTTCCGGGCGGAGTCAGCCACAATGAGCAGTTCTTC.

The chain joins TRBV9 to TRBJ2-3; the D is unclear. V gave up 0 bases and J gave up 6 bases, with 8 bases separating them. The CDR3 loop spans 13 amino acids. Looked up from germline, CDR1 is SGDLS and CDR2 is YYNGEE. The CDR3 DNA follows: TGTGCCAGCAGCGTAGGTACGGAGGATACGCAGTATTTT. This translates into CASSVGTEDTQYF.

The table lists this clone with a few counts. The chain employs TRBV6-1 and TRBJ2-5; tentative D call: TRBD1 (6 bases). The CDR3 sequence is 15 residues long. Germline V CDR1 and CDR2: MNHNS, SASEGT. V lost 7 bases and J 5 bases, leaving 20 bases between the germline ends. CDR3: CASTPVTGSWETQYF. The CDR3 DNA reads TGTGCCAGCACCCCCGTGACAGGATCATGGGAGACCCAGTACTTC.

The J gene is TRBJ1-4, the V gene TRBV5-1, with D maybe TRBD1 (5 bases). V lost 7 bases to trimming and J lost 5 bases, with 15 bases between them. Germline V lookup: CDR1 SGHRS, CDR2 YFSETQ. The CDR3 has 14 amino acids. DNA of the CDR3: TGCGCCAGCGGAGAGGCTGGGGCAAATGAAAAACTGTTTTTT. As protein: CASGEAGANEKLFF.

The gene calls are TRBV6-1 and TRBJ1-5; a possible D gene is TRBD1 (5 bases). Trimming pared 6 bases from V and 6 bases from J, leaving 12 bases between. CDR3 length: 13 amino acids. In germline, CDR1 is MNHNS, CDR2 SASEGT. The CDR3 nucleotides read TGTGCCAGCAGAGATAGGGGTATTCAGCCCCAGCATTTT. It is translated as CASRDRGIQPQHF.

This sequence joins TRBV4-3 and TRBJ1-4, with a tentative D call TRBD1 (5 bases). The CDR3 is 15 residues long. The ends were cut back, 4 bases at V and 7 bases at J, with 16 bases in the middle. Germline lookup yields CDR1 LGHNA and CDR2 YSLEER. CDR3 DNA sequence: TGCGCCAGCAGCCGGGGCCCCGGGAGTAGTGAAAAACTGTTTTTT. Protein product: CASSRGPGSSEKLFF.

The chain recombines TRBV5-4 with TRBJ2-7, with 8 bases lining up with TRBD1. V dropped 4 bases and J dropped 2; count of bases not matched to a gene: 5. Germline V gene data show CDR1 as SGHNT and CDR2 as YYREEE (reference sequence). The CDR3 has 14 amino acids. CDR3 protein: CASSTGTGAYEQYF. The DNA of the CDR3 is TGTGCCAGCAGCACCGGGACAGGCGCCTACGAGCAGTACTTC.

This chain links TRBV28 with TRBJ2-1; D unresolved. Germline-derived CDR1 and CDR2 are MDHEN and SYDVKM. This CDR3 comprises 14 residues. V gave up 6 bases and J gave up 8 bases, with 17 bases separating them. The DNA of the CDR3 is TGTGCCAGCAGGAAAACGGACCTCCGCGATGAGCAGTTCTTC. This gives the protein CASRKTDLRDEQFF. Complete variable domain (other parts from reference TRBV28 and TRBJ2-1): DVKVTQSSRYLVKRTGEKVFLECVQDMDHENMFWYRQDPGLGLRLIYFSYDVKMKEKGDIPEGYSVSREKKERFSLILESASTNQTSMYLCASRKTDLRDEQFFGPGTRLTVL.

This clone was recorded once. The chain combines TRBV6-5 with TRBJ2-7, with 8 bases that match TRBD1. V shed 5 bases and J 2 bases; nucleotides not matched to a gene: 5. This CDR3 spans 14 amino acids. Per germline, CDR1 MNHEY and CDR2 SVGAGI. CDR3 nucleotides: TGTGCCAGCAGTGAACAGGGGGGCCCCTACGAGCAGTACTTC. It encodes CASSEQGGPYEQYF.

The rearrangement uses TRBV4-1 and TRBJ2-2; unclear D gene. CDR3 size: 14 residues. Germline-derived CDR1 and CDR2 are MGHRA and YSYEKL. V was pared by 1 base and J by 0 bases, with 3 bases between. The CDR3 DNA is TGCGCCAGCAGCCAAGTTGCGAACACCGGGGAGCTGTTTTTT. Encoded protein: CASSQVANTGELFF.

The rearrangement links TRBV7-9 to TRBJ2-5; D remains ambiguous. This CDR3 is 12 amino acids long. Per the germline V gene, CDR1 is SEHNR and CDR2 is FQNEAQ (reference sequence). Trimming removed 11 bases from V and 3 bases from J, with 13 bases in between. Written as DNA, the CDR3 is TGTGCCGTCGCCTATGCCGAAGAGACCCAGTACTTC. Protein: CAVAYAEETQYF. Combining the CDR3 with reference TRBV7-9 and TRBJ2-5 gives the whole variable domain DTGVSQNPRHKITKRGQNVTFRCDPISEHNRLYWYRQTLGQGPEFLTYFQNEAQLEKSRLLSDRFSAERPKGSFSTLEIQRTEQGDSAMYLCAVAYAEETQYFGPGTRLLVL.

The V and J genes are TRBV6-5 and TRBJ2-7, with D perhaps matching TRBD1 (6 bases). Germline CDR1 and CDR2: MNHEY and SVGAGI. V was cut by 7 bases and J by 3 bases, with 16 bases left in between. This CDR3 region has 14 residues. The CDR3 is CASTPSDSYYEQYF. The CDR3 bases are TGTGCCAGCACGCCCTCGGACAGCTACTACGAGCAGTACTTC.